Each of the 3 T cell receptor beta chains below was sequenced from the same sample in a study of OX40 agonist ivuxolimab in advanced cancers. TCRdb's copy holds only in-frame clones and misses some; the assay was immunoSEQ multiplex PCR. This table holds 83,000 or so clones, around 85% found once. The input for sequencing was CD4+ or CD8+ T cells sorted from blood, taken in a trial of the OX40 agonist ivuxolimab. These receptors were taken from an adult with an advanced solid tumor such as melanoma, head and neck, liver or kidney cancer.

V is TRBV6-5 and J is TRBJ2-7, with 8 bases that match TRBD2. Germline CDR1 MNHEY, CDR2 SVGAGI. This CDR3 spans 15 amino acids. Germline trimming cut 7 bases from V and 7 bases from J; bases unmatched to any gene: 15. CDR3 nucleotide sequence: TGTGCCAGCACCCCCCCCCTAGCGGGCCTGGGGGAGCAGTACTTC. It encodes CASTPPLAGLGEQYF.

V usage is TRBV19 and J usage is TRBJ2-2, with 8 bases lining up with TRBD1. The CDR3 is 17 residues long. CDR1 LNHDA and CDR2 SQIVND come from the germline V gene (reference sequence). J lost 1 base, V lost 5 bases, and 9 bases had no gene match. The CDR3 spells CASSPTWDRLNTGELFF. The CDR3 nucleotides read TGTGCCAGTAGTCCCACCTGGGACAGGCTGAACACCGGGGAGCTGTTTTTT.

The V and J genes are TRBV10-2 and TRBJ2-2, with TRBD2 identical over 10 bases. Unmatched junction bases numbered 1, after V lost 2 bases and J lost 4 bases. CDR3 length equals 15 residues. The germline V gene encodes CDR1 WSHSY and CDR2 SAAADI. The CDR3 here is CASSELAGVTGELFF. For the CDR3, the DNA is TGCGCCAGCAGTGAGCTAGCGGGAGTCACCGGGGAGCTGTTTTTT.